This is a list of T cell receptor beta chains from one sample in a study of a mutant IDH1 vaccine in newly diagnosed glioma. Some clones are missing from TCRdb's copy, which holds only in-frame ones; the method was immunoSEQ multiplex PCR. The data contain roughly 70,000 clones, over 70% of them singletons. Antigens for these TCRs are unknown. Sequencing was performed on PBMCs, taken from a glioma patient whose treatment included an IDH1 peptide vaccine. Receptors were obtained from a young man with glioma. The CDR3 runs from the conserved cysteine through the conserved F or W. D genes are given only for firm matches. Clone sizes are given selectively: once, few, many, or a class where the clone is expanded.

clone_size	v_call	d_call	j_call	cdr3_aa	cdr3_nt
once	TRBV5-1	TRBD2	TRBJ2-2	CASSFGLDLTGELFF	TGCGCCAGCAGCTTTGGACTAGATCTCACCGGGGAGCTGTTTTTT
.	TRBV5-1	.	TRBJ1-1	CASSLAGGGTEAFF	TGCGCCAGCAGCTTGGCCGGGGGGGGCACTGAAGCTTTCTTT
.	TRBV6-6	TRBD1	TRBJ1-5	CASSRTGESNQPQHF	TGTGCCAGCAGTAGGACAGGGGAGAGCAATCAGCCCCAGCATTTT
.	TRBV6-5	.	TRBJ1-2	CASSSFTRGSNYGYTF	TGTGCCAGCAGTTCCTTTACGAGGGGAAGTAACTATGGCTACACCTTC
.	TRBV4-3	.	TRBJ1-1	CASSQGRGLGSTEAFF	TGCGCCAGCAGCCAAGGACGGGGTTTAGGGAGTACTGAAGCTTTCTTT
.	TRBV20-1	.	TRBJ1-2	CSAYRDGYTF	TGCAGTGCCTACAGGGACGGCTACACCTTC
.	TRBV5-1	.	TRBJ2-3	CASALRGSSTDTQYF	TGCGCCAGCGCGTTAAGGGGCTCTAGCACAGATACGCAGTATTTT
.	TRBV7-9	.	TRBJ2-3	CASSNAFRGSTDTQYF	TGTGCCAGCAGTAACGCTTTTCGGGGTAGCACAGATACGCAGTATTTT
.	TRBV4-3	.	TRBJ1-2	CASSETGYGYTF	TGCGCCAGCAGTGAAACGGGGTATGGCTACACCTTC
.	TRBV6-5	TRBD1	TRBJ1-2	CASSGRGRTGYGYTF	TGTGCCAGCAGTGGGCGGGGTAGGACAGGCTATGGCTACACCTTC
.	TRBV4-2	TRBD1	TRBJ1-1	CASSQVSQGTNTEAFF	TGTGCCAGCAGCCAAGTCTCACAGGGGACGAACACTGAAGCTTTCTTT
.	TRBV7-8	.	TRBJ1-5	CASSPRGGQPQHF	TGTGCCAGCAGCCCCAGGGGAGGTCAGCCCCAGCATTTT
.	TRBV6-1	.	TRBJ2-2	CASSLQGNTGELFF	TGTGCCAGCAGCCTACAGGGAAACACCGGGGAGCTGTTTTTT
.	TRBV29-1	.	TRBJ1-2	CSVGRTVSLQDTF	TGCAGCGTTGGAAGAACGGTCTCCTTACAGGACACCTTC
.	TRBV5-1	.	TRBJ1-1	CASSPLEGMNTEAFF	TGCGCCAGCAGCCCTTTGGAGGGAATGAACACTGAAGCTTTCTTT
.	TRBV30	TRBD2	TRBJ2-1	CAWSGLAGGNEQFF	TGTGCCTGGAGCGGACTAGCGGGGGGTAATGAGCAGTTCTTC
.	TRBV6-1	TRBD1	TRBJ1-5	CASSQRTGGVWPQHF	TGTGCCAGCAGTCAGCGGACAGGGGGCGTGTGGCCCCAGCATTTT
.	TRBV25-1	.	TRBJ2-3	CASSWDSTDTQYF	TGTGCCAGCAGCTGGGACAGCACAGATACGCAGTATTTT
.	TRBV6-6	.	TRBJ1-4	CASSWFGSSSGEKLFF	TGTGCCAGCAGCTGGTTTGGGTCGTCATCAGGTGAAAAACTGTTTTTT
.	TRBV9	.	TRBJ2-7	CASSRLSNYHEQYF	TGTGCCAGCAGTCGTTTGTCCAATTACCACGAGCAGTACTTC
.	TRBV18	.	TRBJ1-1	CASSPDRRTEAFF	TGTGCCAGCTCACCAGACAGGAGGACTGAAGCTTTCTTT
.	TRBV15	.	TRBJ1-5	CATSRGTGSQPQHF	TGTGCCACCAGCAGAGGAACGGGTAGTCAGCCCCAGCATTTT
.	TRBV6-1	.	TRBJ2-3	CASSVGGLPGTDTQYF	TGTGCCAGCAGTGTCGGTGGACTACCAGGCACAGATACGCAGTATTTT
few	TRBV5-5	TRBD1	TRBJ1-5	CASSTGTGNQPQHF	TGTGCCAGCAGTACCGGGACAGGTAATCAGCCCCAGCATTTT
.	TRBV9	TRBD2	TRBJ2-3	CASSVVLSGKGTDTQYF	TGTGCCAGCAGCGTAGTATTAAGCGGGAAAGGCACAGATACGCAGTATTTT
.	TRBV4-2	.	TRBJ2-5	CASSRDPGRLETQYF	TGTGCCAGCAGCCGCGACCCGGGGCGCCTGGAGACCCAGTACTTC
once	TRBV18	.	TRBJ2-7	CASSPGPAYEQYF	TGTGCCAGCTCACCGGGTCCGGCTTACGAGCAGTACTTC
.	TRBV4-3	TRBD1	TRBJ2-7	CASSQFLGTGGYEQYF	TGCGCCAGCAGCCAATTCTTAGGGACAGGGGGTTACGAGCAGTACTTC
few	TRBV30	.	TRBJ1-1	CAWAYGTFPTEAFF	TGTGCCTGGGCTTACGGGACGTTCCCCACTGAAGCTTTCTTT
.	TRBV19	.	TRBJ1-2	CASLPRGRVQGYTF	TGTGCCAGCTTGCCCCGTGGGCGGGTGCAAGGCTACACCTTC